This entry lists 8 T cell receptor beta chains sequenced from one sample in a study of cytomegalovirus exposure and HLA in healthy donors. This PCR relied on a set of 60 Vbeta primers and 13 Jbeta primers. Data came from immunoSEQ multiplex PCR; TCRdb stores just in-frame clones and leaves some out. The sample records tens of thousands of clones, under 85% being singletons. Input material: PBMCs. The source of these receptors is a man aged 45-60 years in good health and CMV-seropositive.

The gene calls are TRBV6-5 and TRBJ2-1; D may be TRBD2 (6 bases). V was pared by 4 bases and J by 9 bases, with 16 bases between. Germline CDR1 reads MNHEY; CDR2 reads SVGAGI. The CDR3 runs 14 residues. CDR3 sequence reads: CASSSPGSSREQFF. As DNA, the CDR3 is TGTGCCAGCAGTTCCCCCGGGAGTAGTCGTGAGCAGTTCTTC.

The rearrangement uses TRBV6-1 and TRBJ1-6, with unresolved D. CDR3 size: 14 residues. The V and J ends lost 2 bases and 7 bases respectively, with 9 bases between them. Germline V CDR1 and CDR2: MNHNS, SASEGT. This chain's CDR3 is CASSEITANSPLHF. The CDR3 nucleotides are TGTGCCAGCAGTGAAATCACAGCCAATTCACCCCTCCACTTT.

The rearrangement links TRBV12-5 to TRBJ2-6; TRBD1 aligns across 7 bases. This CDR3 comprises 16 residues. Unmatched junction bases numbered 1, after V lost 1 base and J lost 1 base. Germline lookup yields CDR1 LGHNT and CDR2 FRNRAP. In DNA form, the CDR3 reads TGTGCTAGTGGTTTGGGCAGGGGGTCTGGGGCCAACGTCCTGACTTTC. Amino acid sequence: CASGLGRGSGANVLTF. The full variable domain, completed using reference TRBV12-5 and TRBJ2-6, is DARVTQTPRHKVTEMGQEVTMRCQPILGHNTVFWYRQTMMQGLELLAYFRNRAPLDDSGMPKDRFSAEMPDATLATLKIQPSEPRDSAVYFCASGLGRGSGANVLTFGAGSRLTVL.

This clone was detected only a few times. Distinct nucleotide sequences in the sample also encode this CDR3. The chain joins TRBV19 to TRBJ2-5; 7 bases agree with TRBD2. Germline assignment: CDR1 LNHDA and CDR2 SQIVND (reference sequence). With 1 base clipped from V and 11 bases from J, the junction kept 10 bases outside the gene matches. This CDR3 spans 14 amino acids. In nucleotides, the CDR3 is TGTGCCAGTAGTATAGGTGAAGTCAGCGGGACTCAGTACTTC. Its protein product is CASSIGEVSGTQYF.

The CDR3 nucleotides read TGCGCCAGCAGCCCGGGACTAGCGGTCGTCGGTGAGCAGTTCTTC. Residues: CASSPGLAVVGEQFF. V and J are TRBV4-1 and TRBJ2-1; 11 bases are shared with TRBD2. CDR3 length: 15 residues. Germline CDR1 and CDR2: MGHRA and YSYEKL. Trimming took 4 bases from V and 9 from J; bases not matched to a gene: 8.

The rearrangement uses TRBV19 and TRBJ2-5; 10 bases match TRBD1. The CDR3 length is 14 residues. Germline lookup yields CDR1 LNHDA and CDR2 SQIVND (reference sequence). V was pared by 7 bases and J by 4 bases, with 6 bases of the junction left unmatched. CDR3 amino acids: CASTPGQGIETQYF. CDR3 nucleotides: TGTGCCAGTACCCCGGGACAGGGGATAGAGACCCAGTACTTC.

This clone was seen more than once but under ten times. This clone may be a read error of a much larger clone one base away. This chain links TRBV4-3 with TRBJ2-5; 10 bases line up with TRBD2. The CDR3 length is 16 residues. The V gene's germline CDR1 is LGHNA and CDR2 YSLEER. Germline trimming cut 3 bases from V and 4 bases from J; bases unmatched to any gene: 8. The CDR3 DNA reads TGCGCCAGCAGCCAGGGACTAGCGAGGGGTCTAGAGACCCAGTACTTC. This sequence encodes CASSQGLARGLETQYF.

V usage is TRBV6-1 and J usage is TRBJ1-2; possible D gene TRBD1, 6 bases. There are 13 residues in the CDR3. Trimming cost V 9 bases and J 3 bases, with 14 bases left between them. From germline, CDR1 is MNHNS and CDR2 SASEGT. CDR3 sequence reads: CASTRDTDYGYTF. In nucleotides, the CDR3 is TGTGCCAGTACCCGGGACACAGACTATGGCTACACCTTC.